Described below is a single TCR beta chain sequence and its context. Generated by immunoSEQ multiplex PCR, the TCRdb table keeps only in-frame clones and is missing some. The profile shows about 2 million clones, about 94% of them singletons. Terminally differentiated effector memory CD45RA+ cells were left out of the naive CD8 fraction, which was CD45RO-negative and positively selected for CCR7. These data belong to a study of shared clonotypes between healthy human individuals. Per the germline V gene, CDR1 is SGHRS and CDR2 is YFSETQ. This CDR3 contains 13 residues. V lost 5 bases and J lost 4; bases outside the gene matches: 4.

This clonotype was obtained from a man younger than 30 in good health. The chain uses TRBV5-1 and TRBJ1-1, with 8 bases matching TRBD1. Sequences were obtained from naive CD8+ T cells sorted from blood. As DNA, the CDR3 is TGCGCCAGCAGACTTGGACAGGGCACTGAAGCTTTCTTT. It encodes CASRLGQGTEAFF.